This T cell receptor beta chain emerged from a study of shared clonotypes between healthy human individuals (dated by TCRdb to the early 2020s). Describing the broader study: A couple of women and three men aged 18 to 49 years were included in the cohort. Per donor, three plates each were used for CD4 naive and CD4 memory, two for CD8 naive, and one for CD8 memory. To estimate repertoire size and how much clonotype sharing occurs between individuals, the study deeply sequenced the blood TCR repertoires of 5 or 6 healthy adults. To increase sequencing depth and limit assay-specific biases, different laboratories used diverse techniques to prepare libraries and sequence TCR repertoires. Each donor's leukapheresis produced roughly between roughly 0.9 and 9 billion PBMCs. Findings and caveats that apply to the study as a whole: The genetic and exposure-history diversity represented was limited by the small number of donors. Sharing across several donors was observed for around 5% of naive CD4, around 3.5% of naive CD8, about 2.3% of memory CD4, and over 0.3% of memory CD8 clonotypes. Compared with non-shared clonotypes, clonotypes shared by all four sorted-subset donors had higher generation probabilities. Estimated clonotype richness was generally larger for naive than for memory subsets. Rarefaction of sorted-subset datasets indicated incomplete sequencing despite the large sequencing depth. Pairwise subsampling led to the expectation that sequencing depth would affect the degree of clonotype sharing among donors. Sampling was restricted to blood, and TCR repertoires in tissues likely differ from the TCR repertoires found in blood.

The donors were healthy, HIV-negative adults with no recently reported acute infections or vaccinations. Only Caucasian adults living in Nashville, Tennessee, USA were represented among the donors. CD4+ T cells were enriched by magnetic negative selection; naive cells were then positively selected on CD45RA, and the negative fraction formed the memory subset. Blood was collected by leukapheresis, and PBMCs were isolated by Ficoll-Histopaque density gradient centrifugation and then cryopreserved in liquid nitrogen vapor phase. Analytical flow cytometry was used to check the purity and quantity of every magnetically sorted T cell population. Genomic DNA was isolated from every sorted fraction and measured by UV absorbance on a Nanodrop 2000c. Using the deep immunoSEQ assay, multiplex PCR amplified TCR CDR3 regions from genomic DNA. Extracted genomic DNA from each cell subset was distributed evenly across all wells of several immunoSEQ 96-well plates, and each plate was treated as a replicate. Each replicate PCR for sorted subsets received around 210 ng genomic DNA, equal to roughly 29,000 T cell genomes. Purified libraries were measured with a Qubit 3.0 fluorometer, size-checked on a Bioanalyzer 2100, and measured again with the KAPA Library Quantification kit. Every immunoSEQ 96-well plate was sequenced on a dedicated single-read 150-cycle Illumina NextSeq 550 flow cell. For the original study's pipeline: Because the immunoSEQ output held only junctional sequences and lacked quality scores, the filtering could not match the filtering applied to full-length reads. To assign V/J genes and CDR3, sequences were annotated against IMGT germline references using PyIR, a Python wrapper for IgBLAST v1.9. Reads with weak V/J assignments (E-value above 1e-6), missing CDR3, stop codons, out-of-frame junctions, or ambiguous translated residues were removed. V3J clonotypes were defined as sequences sharing an identical inferred V gene, J gene, and CDR3 amino acid sequence. Percentage overlap between repertoires was computed as shared unique clonotypes divided by the size of the smaller repertoire. Richness of each repertoire was evaluated using RTK rarefaction, the Chao1 estimator, and Recon v2.1 estimates of unobserved clonotypes. Generation probabilities were computed with OLGA for all TCRbeta clonotypes obtained by the gDNA method from a handful of donors. Held by TCRdb, this immuneACCESS table contains in-frame sequences only and omits some clones. Under half of the omission traces to an unresolved V gene where checked; the cause of the rest is unknown. The V and J calls and the clone size are those of that table, but D and trimming were determined from the DNA. The sample table records over 850,000 clones; around 78% of these occur just once. The ten largest clonotypes hold 0.5% to 0.6% of the sample.

As concerns this clone: Its specific antigen is unknown. Base quality data are lacking; no much larger clone is found one base away.

Trimming leaves V shorter by 7 bases and J shorter by 4 bases, with the junction holding 4 bases beyond the gene matches. The germline V gene encodes CDR1 MNHNS and CDR2 SASEGT. The CDR3 measures 13 amino acids from cysteine to phenylalanine. Only CDR3 DNA is held: 39 bases, read in frame from base 1. The TCR sequence derives from a man aged 18 to 35 in good health. Some clones in this sample may be carry-over from other donors' samples. The sample consisted of memory CD4+ T cells from PBMCs. The cell subset or site label, as the study defines it: CD45RA-negative fraction. The chain is encoded by TRBV6-1 joined to TRBJ1-2, with 9 central nucleotides matching TRBD1. In nucleotide form, the sequence is TGTGCCAGCACCGGGACAGGGACCTATGGCTACACCTTC. This yields the protein CASTGTGTYGYTF.